Each of the 22 T cell receptor beta chains below was sequenced from the same sample in a study of beta chain features in type 1 diabetes. Sequencing targeted expressed TCRB transcripts, as all isolated RNA had been reverse transcribed. TCRdb's copy holds only in-frame clones and misses some; the assay was immunoSEQ multiplex PCR. The repertoire includes just over 450,000 clones, approximately 30% of them detected once, and about 0.065% sits in the top ten. The specimen sequenced was naive CD4+ T cells from blood. These receptors were obtained from a young man in good health.

This clone has a handful of counts. The chain is built from TRBV19 and TRBJ2-1, with 11 bases that match TRBD2. Germline-derived CDR1 and CDR2 are LNHDA and SQIVND (reference sequence). The CDR3 runs to 17 residues. Losses at the gene ends were 4 bases for V and 6 bases for J; bases not matched to a gene: 11. CDR3 in amino acids: CASSTLAGGFILNEQFF. CDR3 DNA sequence: TGTGCCAGTAGTACCTTAGCGGGAGGGTTTATTCTCAATGAGCAGTTCTTC.

The table lists this clone with a few counts. The V call is TRBV2, the J call TRBJ2-5; D unresolved. CDR3 length: 14 residues. Germline assignment: CDR1 SNHLY and CDR2 FYNNEI. Trimming removed 4 bases from V and 2 bases from J, with 11 bases in between. CDR3: CASSAAQLQETQYF. The CDR3, as DNA: TGTGCCAGCAGTGCGGCGCAGTTACAAGAGACCCAGTACTTC.

The chain employs TRBV29-1 and TRBJ2-7; D unclear. V was clipped by 2 bases and J by 5 bases, with 10 bases between them. Germline assignment: CDR1 SQVTM and CDR2 ANQGSEA. This CDR3 contains 12 residues. CDR3 sequence (DNA): TGCAGCGTTGAATGGGTGGGCCACGAGCAGTACTTC. This gives the protein CSVEWVGHEQYF.

This clone has a handful of counts. The CDR3: CASSQGRLAGAYEQYF. The CDR3 DNA is TGTGCCAGCAGCCAAGGGCGACTAGCGGGAGCCTACGAGCAGTACTTC. The V call is TRBV14, the J call TRBJ2-7, with 12 bases lining up with TRBD2. V dropped 1 base and J dropped 2; count of bases not matched to a gene: 3. Germline lookup yields CDR1 SGHDN and CDR2 FVKESK. The CDR3 is 16 amino acids. Supplemented by reference TRBV14 and TRBJ2-7, the full variable domain reads EAGVTQFPSHSVIEKGQTVTLRCDPISGHDNLYWYRRVMGKEIKFLLHFVKESKQDESGMPNNRFLAERTGGTYSTLKVQPAELEDSGVYFCASSQGRLAGAYEQYFGPGTRLTVT.

J is TRBJ1-1 and V is TRBV29-1; no reliable D call. Trimming took off 4 bases at V and 4 bases at J, with 10 bases between the two ends. From germline, CDR1 is SQVTM and CDR2 ANQGSEA. The CDR3 spans 12 residues. CDR3 in DNA: TGCAGCGTTGTGGCCGGGAGCACTGAAGCTTTCTTT. This sequence encodes CSVVAGSTEAFF.

A note on this clone: This sample includes further DNA sequences coding for the same CDR3. The genes are TRBV29-1 and TRBJ2-3, with 8 bases fitting TRBD2. Germline CDR1 is SQVTM and CDR2 is ANQGSEA. J lost 2 bases, V lost 3 bases, and 7 bases had no gene match. This CDR3 comprises 15 residues. This CDR3 is CSVDGLAGSTDTQYF. CDR3 DNA sequence: TGCAGCGTTGACGGGCTAGCGGGCTCCACAGATACGCAGTATTTT.

The rearrangement uses TRBV7-2 and TRBJ2-4; D is undetermined. V lost 2 bases and J lost 2, with 13 bases in between. Germline CDR1 SGHTA, CDR2 FQGNSA. The CDR3 has 16 amino acids. The CDR3 is CASSLIGSFSKNIQYF. CDR3 bases: TGTGCCAGCAGCTTAATAGGGTCCTTTTCCAAAAACATTCAGTACTTC.

The rearrangement uses TRBV30 and TRBJ2-3, with D perhaps TRBD2 (6 bases). V was pared by 0 bases and J by 1 base, with 17 bases between. This CDR3 region has 17 residues. CDR1 is GTSNPN and CDR2 is SVGIG in the germline V gene (reference sequence). CDR3 amino acids: CAWSVGGFARRTDTQYF. Here the CDR3 DNA reads TGTGCCTGGAGTGTAGGAGGGTTCGCGAGGCGCACAGATACGCAGTATTTT.

The genes are TRBV5-1 and TRBJ2-5; D is tentatively TRBD1 or TRBD2 (6 bases each). This CDR3 spans 16 amino acids. Per the germline V gene, CDR1 is SGHRS and CDR2 is YFSETQ. Trimming shortened V by 5 bases and J by 5 bases, and 22 bases separated the two germline ends. CDR3 nucleotide sequence: TGCGCCAGCAGTCTTGATTGGGACACGGGGGCGGAGACCCAGTACTTC. It encodes CASSLDWDTGAETQYF.

This rearrangement joins TRBV30 to TRBJ2-3; weak D call: TRBD2 (5 bases). The CDR3 extends over 13 amino acids. Germline lookup yields CDR1 GTSNPN and CDR2 SVGIG (reference sequence). Trimming took 4 bases from V and 0 from J, leaving 8 bases between them. The CDR3 coding sequence is TGTGCCTGGACTACGGGAAGCACAGATACGCAGTATTTT. It encodes CAWTTGSTDTQYF.

The chain carries TRBV28 and TRBJ2-7; D call uncertain. Germline CDR1 and CDR2: MDHEN and SYDVKM. V was trimmed by 5 bases and J by 3 bases, leaving 11 bases between them. This CDR3 is 13 amino acids long. The CDR3 DNA reads as TGTGCCAGCAGTCCTCATAGCCTCTACGAGCAGTACTTC. This gives the protein CASSPHSLYEQYF. The entire variable domain, with the rest obtained from reference TRBV28 and TRBJ2-7, is as follows: DVKVTQSSRYLVKRTGEKVFLECVQDMDHENMFWYRQDPGLGLRLIYFSYDVKMKEKGDIPEGYSVSREKKERFSLILESASTNQTSMYLCASSPHSLYEQYFGPGTRLTVT.

This clone was observed a handful of times. The chain has TRBV29-1 and TRBJ2-1, with 7 nucleotides matching TRBD2. V was clipped by 5 bases and J by 7 bases; unmatched bases: 14. The CDR3 loop spans 15 amino acids. The germline gives CDR1 SQVTM, CDR2 ANQGSEA. The CDR3 region is CSVSGRLAPRNEQFF. The DNA of the CDR3 is TGCAGCGTTTCCGGGAGACTAGCCCCGAGGAATGAGCAGTTCTTC.

The chain links TRBV10-3 to TRBJ2-1, with 9 bases lining up with TRBD1. This CDR3 contains 14 residues. CDR1 ENHRY and CDR2 SYGVKD come from the germline V gene. The V segment lost 8 bases and the J segment 8 bases; nucleotides outside the gene matches: 10. DNA for the CDR3: TGTGCCATCGGGGGACAGGGCCGGGTAGATGAGCAGTTCTTC. It translates to CAIGGQGRVDEQFF.

This clone came up a few times. This chain links TRBV30 with TRBJ1-2, with D tentatively TRBD1 (5 bases). This CDR3 comprises 12 residues. The germline V gene has CDR1 GTSNPN and CDR2 SVGIG (reference sequence). The V gene lost 2 bases and the J gene lost 8 bases, with 12 bases spanning the gap. The CDR3: CAWSPAAGGYTF. The CDR3 nucleotides are TGTGCCTGGAGTCCCGCGGCAGGGGGCTACACCTTC.

The J gene is TRBJ2-5, the V gene TRBV18; TRBD1 or TRBD2 may be the D gene (5 bases each). Trimming stripped 2 bases from V and 5 bases from J, with 12 bases between. This CDR3 contains 14 residues. Germline-derived CDR1 and CDR2 are KGHSH and LQKENI. The CDR3 loop reads CASSPSRDPETQYF. DNA for the CDR3: TGTGCCAGCTCACCATCGAGGGACCCGGAGACCCAGTACTTC.

The V gene is TRBV29-1, the J gene TRBJ1-1; TRBD1 is a possible D gene (6 bases). This CDR3 contains 15 residues. V lost 4 bases and J 4 bases, leaving 19 bases between the germline ends. Germline CDR1 and CDR2: SQVTM and ANQGSEA. The CDR3 DNA sequence: TGCAGCGTTGTATCAGGGACATCCTTCCGCACTGAAGCTTTCTTT. Translation: CSVVSGTSFRTEAFF. Full variable domain (remainder filled in from reference TRBV29-1 and TRBJ1-1): SAVISQKPSRDICQRGTSLTIQCQVDSQVTMMFWYRQQPGQSLTLIATANQGSEATYESGFVIDKFPISRPNLTFSTLTVSNMSPEDSSIYLCSVVSGTSFRTEAFFGQGTRLTVV.

This clone was seen only a few times. The genes are TRBV7-2 and TRBJ2-3, with TRBD1 matching 8 bases. The CDR3 runs to 16 residues. In germline, CDR1 is SGHTA, CDR2 FQGNSA. The ends lost 5 bases at V and 4 bases at J; junction bases unmatched: 11. CDR3 region: CASSPGGQGLADTQYF. As DNA, the CDR3 is TGTGCCAGCAGCCCCGGCGGACAGGGCTTGGCAGATACGCAGTATTTT. Together with reference TRBV7-2 and TRBJ2-3, the CDR3 gives the full variable domain: GAGVSQSPSNKVTEKGKDVELRCDPISGHTALYWYRQSLGQGLEFLIYFQGNSAPDKSGLPSDRFSAERTGGSVSTLTIQRTQQEDSAVYLCASSPGGQGLADTQYFGPGTRLTVL.

This clone showed up just a few times. The chain's CDR3 is CASRTGNYAEDTQYF. The CDR3 bases are TGTGCCAGCAGGACAGGGAATTATGCGGAAGATACGCAGTATTTT. The chain joins TRBV9 to TRBJ2-3; 7 bases fit TRBD1. This CDR3 is 15 amino acids long. J lost 5 bases, V lost 5 bases, and 11 bases had no gene match. Germline CDR1 SGDLS, CDR2 YYNGEE.

The chain couples TRBV29-1 to TRBJ1-1; 8 nucleotides align to TRBD1. The CDR3 covers 13 residues. The V gene's germline CDR1 is SQVTM and CDR2 ANQGSEA. J gave up 5 bases and V 6 bases, and 8 bases lay outside the gene matches. As DNA, the CDR3 is TGCAGCGTAGTGGGACAGGCCGGGACTGAAGCTTTCTTT. Its translation: CSVVGQAGTEAFF.

The chain employs TRBV11-2 and TRBJ2-5; 10 bases map to TRBD1. The J segment lost 5 bases and the V segment lost 5 bases, leaving 8 bases of the junction unmatched. This CDR3 is built from 15 residues. Germline loops: CDR1 SGHAT, CDR2 FQNNGV. CDR3 sequence reads: CASSVRQGAGETQYF. For the CDR3, the DNA is TGTGCCAGCAGCGTCAGACAGGGGGCCGGGGAGACCCAGTACTTC.

J is TRBJ1-2 and V is TRBV10-3; D is unresolved. Germline V gene lookup returns CDR1 ENHRY and CDR2 SYGVKD. CDR3 length: 12 residues. V was pared by 9 bases and J by 6 bases, with 14 bases between. CDR3 residues: CAISFGRDGYTF. Here the CDR3 DNA reads TGTGCCATATCGTTTGGCCGCGATGGCTACACCTTC.

The chain employs TRBV20-1 and TRBJ2-1; D call uncertain. Germline assignment: CDR1 DFQATT and CDR2 SNEGSKA (reference sequence). The CDR3 is made up of 11 amino acids. V was trimmed by 3 bases and J by 5 bases, leaving 5 bases between them. The CDR3 region is CSASNNNEQFF. The CDR3 DNA follows: TGCAGTGCTAGTAACAACAATGAGCAGTTCTTC.